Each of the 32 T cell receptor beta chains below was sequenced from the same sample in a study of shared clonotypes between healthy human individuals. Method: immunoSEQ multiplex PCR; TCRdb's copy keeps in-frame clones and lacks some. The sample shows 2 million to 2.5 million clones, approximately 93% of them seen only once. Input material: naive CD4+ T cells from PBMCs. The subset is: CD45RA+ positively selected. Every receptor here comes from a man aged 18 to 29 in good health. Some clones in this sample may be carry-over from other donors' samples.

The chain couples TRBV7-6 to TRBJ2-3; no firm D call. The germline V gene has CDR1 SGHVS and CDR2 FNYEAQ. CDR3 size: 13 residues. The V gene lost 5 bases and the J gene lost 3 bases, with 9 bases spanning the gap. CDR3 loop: CASSPITTDTQYF. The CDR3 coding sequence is TGTGCCAGCAGCCCCATAACTACAGATACGCAGTATTTT.

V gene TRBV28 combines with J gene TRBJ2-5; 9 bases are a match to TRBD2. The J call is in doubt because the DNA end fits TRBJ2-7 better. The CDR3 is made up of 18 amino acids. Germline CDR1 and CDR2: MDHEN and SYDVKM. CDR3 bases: TGTGCCAGCAGTTTAAGACTAGCGGAGGAGGCTAAGCCCTACGAGCAGTACTTC. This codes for CASSLRLAEEAKPYEQYF.

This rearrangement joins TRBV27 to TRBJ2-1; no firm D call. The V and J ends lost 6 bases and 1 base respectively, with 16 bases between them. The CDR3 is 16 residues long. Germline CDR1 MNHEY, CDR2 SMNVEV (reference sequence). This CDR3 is CASRASSVSSYNEQFF. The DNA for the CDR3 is TGTGCCAGCAGAGCTAGTTCAGTCAGTTCCTACAATGAGCAGTTCTTC.

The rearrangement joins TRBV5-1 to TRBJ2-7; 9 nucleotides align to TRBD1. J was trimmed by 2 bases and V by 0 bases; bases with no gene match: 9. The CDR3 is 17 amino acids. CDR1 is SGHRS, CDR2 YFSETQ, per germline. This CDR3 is CASSLDGGGTGPYEQYF. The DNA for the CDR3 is TGCGCCAGCAGCTTGGATGGGGGGGGGACAGGGCCCTACGAGCAGTACTTC. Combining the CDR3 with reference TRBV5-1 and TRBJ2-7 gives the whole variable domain KAGVTQTPRYLIKTRGQQVTLSCSPISGHRSVSWYQQTPGQGLQFLFEYFSETQRNKGNFPGRFSGRQFSNSRSEMNVSTLELGDSALYLCASSLDGGGTGPYEQYFGPGTRLTVT.

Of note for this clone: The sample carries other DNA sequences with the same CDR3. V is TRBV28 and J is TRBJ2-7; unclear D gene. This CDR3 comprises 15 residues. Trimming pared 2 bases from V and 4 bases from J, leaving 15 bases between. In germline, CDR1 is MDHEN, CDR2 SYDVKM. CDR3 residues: CASSLGTSLGYEQYF. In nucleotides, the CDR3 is TGTGCCAGCAGTTTAGGCACCAGCCTTGGATACGAGCAGTACTTC.

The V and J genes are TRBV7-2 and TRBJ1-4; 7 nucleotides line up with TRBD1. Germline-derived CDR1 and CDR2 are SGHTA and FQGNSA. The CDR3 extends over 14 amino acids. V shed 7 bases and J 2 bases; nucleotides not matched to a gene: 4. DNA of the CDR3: TGTGCCAGCAAAATACAGGGGACTAATGAAAAACTGTTTTTT. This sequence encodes CASKIQGTNEKLFF.

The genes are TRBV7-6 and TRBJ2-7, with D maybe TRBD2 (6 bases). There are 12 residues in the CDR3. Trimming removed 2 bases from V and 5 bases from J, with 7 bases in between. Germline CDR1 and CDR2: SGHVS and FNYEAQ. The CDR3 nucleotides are TGTGCCAGCAGCTTATGGGGGGACGAGCAGTACTTC. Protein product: CASSLWGDEQYF.

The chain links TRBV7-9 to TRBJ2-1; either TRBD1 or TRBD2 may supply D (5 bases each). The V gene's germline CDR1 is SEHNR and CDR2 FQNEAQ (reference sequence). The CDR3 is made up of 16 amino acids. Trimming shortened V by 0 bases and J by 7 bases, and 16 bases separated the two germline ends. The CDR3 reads CASSLARDPGQNEQFF. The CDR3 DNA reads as TGTGCCAGCAGCTTAGCCCGGGACCCGGGCCAGAATGAGCAGTTCTTC.

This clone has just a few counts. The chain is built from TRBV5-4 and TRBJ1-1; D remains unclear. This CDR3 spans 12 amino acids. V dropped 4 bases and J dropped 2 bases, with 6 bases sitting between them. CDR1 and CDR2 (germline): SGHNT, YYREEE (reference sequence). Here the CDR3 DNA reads TGTGCCAGCAGCCAACGCAACACTGAAGCTTTCTTT. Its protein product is CASSQRNTEAFF. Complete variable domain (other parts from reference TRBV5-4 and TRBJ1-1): ETGVTQSPTHLIKTRGQQVTLRCSSQSGHNTVSWYQQALGQGPQFIFQYYREEENGRGNFPPRFSGLQFPNYSSELNVNALELDDSALYLCASSQRNTEAFFGQGTRLTVV.

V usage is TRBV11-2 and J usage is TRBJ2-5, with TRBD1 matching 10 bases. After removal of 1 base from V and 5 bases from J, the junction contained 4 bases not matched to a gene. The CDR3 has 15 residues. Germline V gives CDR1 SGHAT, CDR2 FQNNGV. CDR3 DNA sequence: TGTGCCAGCAGCTTAGTGACAGGGGGCCCCGAGACCCAGTACTTC. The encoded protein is CASSLVTGGPETQYF.

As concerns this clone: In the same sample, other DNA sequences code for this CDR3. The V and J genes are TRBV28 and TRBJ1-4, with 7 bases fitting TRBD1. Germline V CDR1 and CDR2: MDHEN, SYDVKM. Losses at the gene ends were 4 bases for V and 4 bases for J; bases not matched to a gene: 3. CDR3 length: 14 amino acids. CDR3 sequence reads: CASSWDSFNEKLFF. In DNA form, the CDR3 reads TGTGCCAGCAGTTGGGACAGTTTTAATGAAAAACTGTTTTTT.

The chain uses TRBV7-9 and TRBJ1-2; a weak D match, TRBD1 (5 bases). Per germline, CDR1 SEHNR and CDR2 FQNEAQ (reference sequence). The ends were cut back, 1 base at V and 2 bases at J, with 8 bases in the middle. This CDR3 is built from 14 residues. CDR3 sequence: CASSLETANYGYTF. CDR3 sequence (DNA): TGTGCCAGCAGCTTAGAGACAGCCAACTATGGCTACACCTTC.

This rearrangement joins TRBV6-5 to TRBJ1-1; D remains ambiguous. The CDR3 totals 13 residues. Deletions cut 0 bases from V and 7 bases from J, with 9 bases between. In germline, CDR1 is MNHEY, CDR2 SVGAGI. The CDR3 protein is CASSYSAALEAFF. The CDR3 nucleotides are TGTGCCAGCAGTTACTCTGCAGCGCTTGAAGCTTTCTTT.

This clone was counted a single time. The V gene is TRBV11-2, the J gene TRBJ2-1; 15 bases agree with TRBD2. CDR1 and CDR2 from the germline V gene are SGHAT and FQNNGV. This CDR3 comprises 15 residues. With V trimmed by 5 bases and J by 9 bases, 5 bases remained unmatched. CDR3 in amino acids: CASSDGTSGRREQFF. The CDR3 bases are TGTGCCAGCAGCGACGGGACTAGCGGGAGGCGTGAGCAGTTCTTC.

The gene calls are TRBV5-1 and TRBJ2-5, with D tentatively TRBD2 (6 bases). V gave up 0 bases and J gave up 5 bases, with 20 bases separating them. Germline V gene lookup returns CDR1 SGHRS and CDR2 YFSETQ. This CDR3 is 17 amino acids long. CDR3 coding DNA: TGCGCCAGCAGCTTGGCCATGCGGGGCGGAGGGGAGGAGACCCAGTACTTC. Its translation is CASSLAMRGGGEETQYF.

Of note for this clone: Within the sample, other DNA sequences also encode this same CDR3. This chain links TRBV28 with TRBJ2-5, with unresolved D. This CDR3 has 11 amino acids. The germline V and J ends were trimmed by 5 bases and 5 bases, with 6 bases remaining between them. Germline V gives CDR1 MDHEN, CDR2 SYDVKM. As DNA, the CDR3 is TGTGCCAGCAGTGGGAAGGAGACCCAGTACTTC. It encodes CASSGKETQYF.

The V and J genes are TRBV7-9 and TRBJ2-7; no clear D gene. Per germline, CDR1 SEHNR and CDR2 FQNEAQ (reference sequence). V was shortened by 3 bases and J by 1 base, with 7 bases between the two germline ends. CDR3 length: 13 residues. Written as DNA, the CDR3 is TGTGCCAGCAGCTTTGACGCGTCCTACGAGCAGTACTTC. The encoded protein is CASSFDASYEQYF.

CDR3 coding DNA: TGTGCCGGGGGACTAGCGGGAACAGAGACCCAGTACTTC. Translating gives CAGGLAGTETQYF. The chain has TRBV7-9 and TRBJ2-5; 13 bases fit TRBD2. This CDR3 comprises 13 residues. V shed 11 bases, J shed 4 bases, and the junction held 4 bases outside the gene matches. Per germline, CDR1 SEHNR and CDR2 FQNEAQ (reference sequence).

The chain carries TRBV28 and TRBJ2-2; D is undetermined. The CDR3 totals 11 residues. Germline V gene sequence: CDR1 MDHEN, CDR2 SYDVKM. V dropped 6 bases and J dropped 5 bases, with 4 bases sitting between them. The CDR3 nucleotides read TGTGCCAGCAGCGAAACCGGGGAGCTGTTTTTT. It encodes CASSETGELFF.

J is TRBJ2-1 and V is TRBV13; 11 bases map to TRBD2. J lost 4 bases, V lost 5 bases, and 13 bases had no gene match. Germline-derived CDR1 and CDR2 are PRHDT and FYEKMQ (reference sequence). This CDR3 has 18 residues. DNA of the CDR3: TGTGCCAGCAGCCCCCCCTGGACTAGCGGGCCCTTTTACAATGAGCAGTTCTTC. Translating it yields CASSPPWTSGPFYNEQFF.

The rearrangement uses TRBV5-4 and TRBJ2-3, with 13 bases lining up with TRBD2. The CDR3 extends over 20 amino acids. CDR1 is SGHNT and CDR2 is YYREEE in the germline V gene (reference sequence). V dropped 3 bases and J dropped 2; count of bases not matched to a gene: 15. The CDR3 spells CASSSPRTGTSGNLTDTQYF. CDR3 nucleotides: TGTGCCAGCAGCTCACCACGAACCGGGACTAGCGGGAATCTCACAGATACGCAGTATTTT.

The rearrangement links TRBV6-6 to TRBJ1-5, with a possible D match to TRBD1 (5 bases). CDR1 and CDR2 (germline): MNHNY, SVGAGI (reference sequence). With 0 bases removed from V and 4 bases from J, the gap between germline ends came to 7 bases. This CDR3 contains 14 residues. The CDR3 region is CASSYSNRNQPQHF. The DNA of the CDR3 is TGTGCCAGCAGTTACTCGAACAGGAATCAGCCCCAGCATTTT.

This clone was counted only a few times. CDR3 nucleotide sequence: TGTGCCAGCAGTTCTAGACGGGGCGGGGAGCTGTTTTTT. Amino acids: CASSSRRGGELFF. This chain connects TRBV28 to TRBJ2-2, with a weak D call TRBD2 (5 bases). Germline V gene data show CDR1 as MDHEN and CDR2 as SYDVKM. The CDR3 is made up of 13 amino acids. Deletions cut 4 bases from V and 7 bases from J, with 10 bases between.

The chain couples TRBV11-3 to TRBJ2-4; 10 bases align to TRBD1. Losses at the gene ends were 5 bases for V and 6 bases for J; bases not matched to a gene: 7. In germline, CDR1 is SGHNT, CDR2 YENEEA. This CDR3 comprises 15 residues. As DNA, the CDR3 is TGTGCCAGCAGCCGAGCCGGGACAGGGGCAAACATTCAGTACTTC. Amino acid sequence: CASSRAGTGANIQYF. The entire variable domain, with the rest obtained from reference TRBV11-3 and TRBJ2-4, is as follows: EAGVVQSPRYKIIEKKQPVAFWCNPISGHNTLYWYLQNLGQGPELLIRYENEEAVDDSQLPKDRFSAERLKGVDSTLKIQPAELGDSAVYLCASSRAGTGANIQYFGAGTRLSVL.

The CDR3 is CASSLRGPTLGNEQFF. DNA of the CDR3: TGTGCCAGCAGCTTAAGAGGTCCTACGCTGGGTAATGAGCAGTTCTTC. The chain combines TRBV7-3 with TRBJ2-1; D is uncertain. V gave up 1 base and J gave up 7 bases, with 17 bases separating them. The CDR3 extends over 16 amino acids. In germline, CDR1 is SGHTA, CDR2 FQGTGA.

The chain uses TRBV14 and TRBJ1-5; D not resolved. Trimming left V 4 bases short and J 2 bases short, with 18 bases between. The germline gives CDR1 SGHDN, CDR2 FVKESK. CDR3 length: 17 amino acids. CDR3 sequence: CASSPESAKLGNQPQHF. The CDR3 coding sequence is TGTGCCAGCAGCCCTGAGTCCGCGAAGTTGGGCAATCAGCCCCAGCATTTT.

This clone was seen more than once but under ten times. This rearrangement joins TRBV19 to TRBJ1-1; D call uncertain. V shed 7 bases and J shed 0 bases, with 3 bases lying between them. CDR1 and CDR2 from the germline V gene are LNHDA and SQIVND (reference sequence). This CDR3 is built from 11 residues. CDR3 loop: CASKVNTEAFF. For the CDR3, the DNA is TGTGCCAGTAAAGTGAACACTGAAGCTTTCTTT.

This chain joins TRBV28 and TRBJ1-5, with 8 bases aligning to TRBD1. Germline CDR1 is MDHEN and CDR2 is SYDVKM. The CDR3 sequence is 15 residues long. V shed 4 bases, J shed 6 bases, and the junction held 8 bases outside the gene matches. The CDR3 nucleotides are TGTGCCAGCAGTTACACCTCAGGGGGCCCTCAGCCCCAGCATTTT. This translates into CASSYTSGGPQPQHF.

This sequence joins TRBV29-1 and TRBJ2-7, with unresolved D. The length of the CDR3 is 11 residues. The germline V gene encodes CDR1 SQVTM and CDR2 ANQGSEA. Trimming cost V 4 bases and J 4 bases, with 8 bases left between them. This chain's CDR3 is CSVAIGYEQYF. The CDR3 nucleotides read TGCAGCGTTGCGATCGGTTACGAGCAGTACTTC.

DNA for the CDR3: TGTGCCAGCAGCGTCAGACTAGGGCAAGAATACGAGCAGTACTTC. It codes for CASSVRLGQEYEQYF. The chain has TRBV11-1 and TRBJ2-7, with D possibly TRBD2 on 6 matching bases. There are 15 residues in the CDR3. The ends were cut back, 5 bases at V and 4 bases at J, with 18 bases in the middle. Germline CDR1 SGHAT, CDR2 FQDESV (reference sequence).

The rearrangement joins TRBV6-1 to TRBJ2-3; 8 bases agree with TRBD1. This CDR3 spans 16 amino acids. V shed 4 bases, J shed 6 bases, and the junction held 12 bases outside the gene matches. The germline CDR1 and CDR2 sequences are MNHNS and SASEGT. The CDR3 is CASSARTGLGSDTQYF. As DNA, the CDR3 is TGTGCCAGCAGTGCGAGGACAGGGCTGGGCTCGGATACGCAGTATTTT.

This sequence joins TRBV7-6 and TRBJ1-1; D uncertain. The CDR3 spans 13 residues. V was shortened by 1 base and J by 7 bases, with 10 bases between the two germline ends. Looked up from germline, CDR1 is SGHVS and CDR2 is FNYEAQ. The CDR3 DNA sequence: TGTGCCAGCAGCTTAGATGTGGGAGTTGAAGCTTTCTTT. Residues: CASSLDVGVEAFF.